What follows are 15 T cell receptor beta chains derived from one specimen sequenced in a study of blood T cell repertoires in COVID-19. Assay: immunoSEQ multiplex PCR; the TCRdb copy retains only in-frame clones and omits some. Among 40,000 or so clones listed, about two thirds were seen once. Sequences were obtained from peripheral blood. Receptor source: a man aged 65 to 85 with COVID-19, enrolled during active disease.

The DNA for the CDR3 is TGTGCCAGCAGCTTAAATCTGAGACAGGGGCTCTACACCTTC. It is translated as CASSLNLRQGLYTF. This chain uses TRBV7-8 with TRBJ1-2, with 8 bases fitting TRBD1. The CDR3 is 14 residues long. Looked up from germline, CDR1 is SGHVS and CDR2 is FQNEAQ. V dropped 2 bases and J dropped 10; count of bases not matched to a gene: 9.

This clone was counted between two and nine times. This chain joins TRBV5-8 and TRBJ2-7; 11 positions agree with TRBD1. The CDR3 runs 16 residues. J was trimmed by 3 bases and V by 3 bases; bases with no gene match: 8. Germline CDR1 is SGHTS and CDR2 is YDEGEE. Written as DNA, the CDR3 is TGTGCCAGCAGCTCTGCCGGGACAGGGGGATACTACGAGCAGTACTTC. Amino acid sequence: CASSSAGTGGYYEQYF.

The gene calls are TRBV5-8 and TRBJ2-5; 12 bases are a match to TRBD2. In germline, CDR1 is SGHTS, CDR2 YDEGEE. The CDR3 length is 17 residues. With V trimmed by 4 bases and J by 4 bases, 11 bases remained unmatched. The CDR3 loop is CASSLKRTSGIGETQYF. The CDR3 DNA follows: TGTGCCAGCAGCCTGAAAAGGACTAGCGGGATAGGAGAGACCCAGTACTTC. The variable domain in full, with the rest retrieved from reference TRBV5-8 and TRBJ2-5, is EAGVTQSPTHLIKTRGQQATLRCSPISGHTSVYWYQQALGLGLQFLLWYDEGEERNRGNFPPRFSGRQFPNYSSELNVNALELEDSALYLCASSLKRTSGIGETQYFGPGTRLLVL.

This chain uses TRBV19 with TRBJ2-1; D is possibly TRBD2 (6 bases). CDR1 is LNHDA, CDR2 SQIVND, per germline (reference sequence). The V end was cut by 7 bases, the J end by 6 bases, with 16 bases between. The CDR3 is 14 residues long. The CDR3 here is CASTPRRASNEQFF. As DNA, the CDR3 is TGTGCCAGTACCCCAAGGAGGGCCAGCAATGAGCAGTTCTTC.

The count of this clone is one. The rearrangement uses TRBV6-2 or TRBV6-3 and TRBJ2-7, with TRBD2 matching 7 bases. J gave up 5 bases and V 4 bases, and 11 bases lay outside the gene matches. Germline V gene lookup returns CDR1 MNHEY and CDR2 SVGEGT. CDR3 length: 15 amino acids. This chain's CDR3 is CASSSLTRSGDEQYF. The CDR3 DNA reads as TGTGCCAGCAGTTCCCTAACCCGAAGCGGGGACGAGCAGTACTTC.

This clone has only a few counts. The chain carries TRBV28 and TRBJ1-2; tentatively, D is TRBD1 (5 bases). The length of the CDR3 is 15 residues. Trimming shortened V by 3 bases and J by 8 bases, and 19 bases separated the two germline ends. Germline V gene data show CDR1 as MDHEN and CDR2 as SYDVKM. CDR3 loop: CASSLDPQGGYGYTF. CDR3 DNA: TGTGCCAGCAGTTTGGACCCCCAGGGAGGCTACGGCTACACCTTC.

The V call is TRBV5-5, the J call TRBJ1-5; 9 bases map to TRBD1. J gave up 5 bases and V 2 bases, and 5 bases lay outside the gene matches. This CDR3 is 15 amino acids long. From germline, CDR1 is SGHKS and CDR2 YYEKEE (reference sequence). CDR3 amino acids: CASSLRDRVYQPQHF. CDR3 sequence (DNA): TGTGCCAGCAGCTTAAGGGACAGGGTTTATCAGCCCCAGCATTTT. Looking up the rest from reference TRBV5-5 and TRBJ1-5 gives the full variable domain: DAGVTQSPTHLIKTRGQQVTLRCSPISGHKSVSWYQQVLGQGPQFIFQYYEKEERGRGNFPDRFSARQFPNYSSELNVNALLLGDSALYLCASSLRDRVYQPQHFGDGTRLSIL.

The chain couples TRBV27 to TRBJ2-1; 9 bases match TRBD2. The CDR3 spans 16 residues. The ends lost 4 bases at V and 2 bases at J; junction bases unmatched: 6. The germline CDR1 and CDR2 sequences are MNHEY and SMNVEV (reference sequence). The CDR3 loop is CASSSPGGRAYNEQFF. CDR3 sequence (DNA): TGTGCCAGCAGTTCTCCCGGCGGGAGGGCCTACAATGAGCAGTTCTTC.

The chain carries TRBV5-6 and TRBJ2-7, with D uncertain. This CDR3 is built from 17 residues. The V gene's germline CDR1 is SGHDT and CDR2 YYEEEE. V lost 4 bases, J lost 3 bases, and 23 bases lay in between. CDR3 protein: CASSPEWSGAADYEQYF. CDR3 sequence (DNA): TGTGCCAGCAGCCCTGAATGGTCCGGTGCGGCCGACTACGAGCAGTACTTC.

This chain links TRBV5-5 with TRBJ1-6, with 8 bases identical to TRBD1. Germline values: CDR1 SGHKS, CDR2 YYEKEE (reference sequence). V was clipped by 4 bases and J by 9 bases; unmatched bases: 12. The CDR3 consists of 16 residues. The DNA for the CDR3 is TGTGCCAGCAGCCCCGGGACAGGACGGTTCAGTTCACCCCTCCACTTT. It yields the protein CASSPGTGRFSSPLHF.

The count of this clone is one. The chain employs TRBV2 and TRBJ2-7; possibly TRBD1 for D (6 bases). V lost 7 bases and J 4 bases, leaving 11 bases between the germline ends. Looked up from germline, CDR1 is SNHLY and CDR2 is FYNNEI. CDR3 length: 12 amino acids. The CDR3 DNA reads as TGTGCCAGCAAACTAACAGGGTACGAGCAGTACTTC. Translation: CASKLTGYEQYF.

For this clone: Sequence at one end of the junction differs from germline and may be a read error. CDR3 sequence: CASSQSYTGQGVGIF. DNA for the CDR3: TGCGCCAGCAGCCAGTCTTACACGGGACAGGGGGTCGGGATCTTC. The J gene is TRBJ2-1, the V gene TRBV4-1; 11 bases match TRBD1. CDR3 length: 15 amino acids. Germline V gene sequence: CDR1 MGHRA, CDR2 YSYEKL.

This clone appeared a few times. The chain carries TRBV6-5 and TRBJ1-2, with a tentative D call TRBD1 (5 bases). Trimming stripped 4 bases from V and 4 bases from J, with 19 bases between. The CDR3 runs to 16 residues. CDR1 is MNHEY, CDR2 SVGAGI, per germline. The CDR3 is CASSSRDSPGTYGYTF. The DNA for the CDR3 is TGTGCCAGCAGTTCCCGGGACTCACCAGGGACCTATGGCTACACCTTC.

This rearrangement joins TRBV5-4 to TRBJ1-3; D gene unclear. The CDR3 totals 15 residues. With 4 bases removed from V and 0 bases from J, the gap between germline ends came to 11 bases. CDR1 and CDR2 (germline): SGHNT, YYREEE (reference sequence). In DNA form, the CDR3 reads TGTGCCAGCAGCCGGGATCCGGACTCTGGAAACACCATATATTTT. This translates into CASSRDPDSGNTIYF.

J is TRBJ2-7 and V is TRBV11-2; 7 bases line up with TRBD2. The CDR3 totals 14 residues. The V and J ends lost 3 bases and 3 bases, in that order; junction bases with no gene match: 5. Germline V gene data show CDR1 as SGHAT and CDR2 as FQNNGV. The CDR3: CASSFLLADYEQYF. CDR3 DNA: TGTGCCAGCAGCTTTCTTCTAGCGGACTACGAGCAGTACTTC. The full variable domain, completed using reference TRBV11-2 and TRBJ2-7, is EAGVAQSPRYKIIEKRQSVAFWCNPISGHATLYWYQQILGQGPKLLIQFQNNGVVDDSQLPKDRFSAERLKGVDSTLKIQPAKLEDSAVYLCASSFLLADYEQYFGPGTRLTVT.